A single sample is the source of the 14 T cell receptor beta chains below, sequenced in a study of regulatory T cells in long-lasting Graves disease. According to the study, TCR beta libraries were built with iRepertoire HTBI primers and CDR3-region Arm-PCR. One entry per CDR3 protein results from TCRdb running MiXCR on the multiplex PCR reads. Among fewer than 400,000 distinct CDR3 sequences, about 18% were seen once, and the ten largest hold about 36%. Time point indicated: newly diagnosed GD, antithyroid drugs for less than 3 months. PBMCs provided the RNA from which the TCR library was made. This sample comprised peripheral blood mononuclear cells (PBMCs), obtained at new diagnosis, from a patient treated with antithyroid drugs. These receptors all stem from a female donor with Graves disease.

This clonotype was seen repeatedly, ten times or more. The chain employs TRBV28 and TRBJ2-7; the D gene could be TRBD1 or TRBD2 (5 bases each). Trimming stripped 1 base from V and 6 bases from J, with 16 bases between. The CDR3 covers 15 residues. CDR1 MDHEN and CDR2 SYDVKM come from the germline V gene. The CDR3 region has the DNA TGTGCCAGCAGTTTATTGGAGGAGGTGGGGCTCGAGCAGTACTTC. Its protein product is CASSLLEEVGLEQYF.

Many counts were recorded for this clonotype. This sequence joins TRBV5-1 and TRBJ1-1; tentatively, D is TRBD1 (5 bases). Germline loops: CDR1 SGHRS, CDR2 YFSETQ. The CDR3 contains 13 residues. Trimming removed 0 bases from V and 10 bases from J, with 13 bases in between. The CDR3 sequence is CASSLGTGTRAFF. Written as DNA, the CDR3 is TGCGCCAGCAGCTTGGGGACCGGGACGAGAGCTTTCTTT. Complete variable domain (other parts from reference TRBV5-1 and TRBJ1-1): KAGVTQTPRYLIKTRGQQVTLSCSPISGHRSVSWYQQTPGQGLQFLFEYFSETQRNKGNFPGRFSGRQFSNSRSEMNVSTLELGDSALYLCASSLGTGTRAFFGQGTRLTVV.

This clonotype appeared many times. This chain joins TRBV3-1 and TRBJ2-7; D may be TRBD2 (6 bases). The CDR3 spans 14 residues. The V end was cut by 1 base, the J end by 1 base, with 8 bases between. CDR1 is LGHDT, CDR2 YNNKEL, per germline (reference sequence). CDR3 region: CASSQGLVSYEQYF. CDR3 nucleotide sequence: TGTGCCAGCAGCCAAGGACTAGTATCCTACGAGCAGTACTTC.

V and J are TRBV11-1 and TRBJ1-1, with 9 bases lining up with TRBD1. The CDR3 covers 16 residues. Germline V gives CDR1 SGHAT, CDR2 FQDESV (reference sequence). Unmatched junction bases numbered 5, after V lost 3 bases and J lost 0 bases. CDR3 protein: CASSFGTGRLNTEAFF. In DNA form, the CDR3 reads TGTGCCAGCAGCTTCGGGACAGGGCGACTGAACACTGAAGCTTTCTTT.

The chain uses TRBV27 and TRBJ1-4, with 7 bases that match TRBD1. Germline V lookup: CDR1 MNHEY, CDR2 SMNVEV (reference sequence). This CDR3 region has 14 residues. Trimming took 5 bases from V and 3 from J; bases not matched to a gene: 3. The CDR3 region has the DNA TGTGCCAGCAGTGGGCAGGGGGCTAATGAAAAACTGTTTTTT. This sequence encodes CASSGQGANEKLFF.

This clonotype was seen many times. The V gene is TRBV3-1, the J gene TRBJ1-2; D unresolved. Germline V gene sequence: CDR1 LGHDT, CDR2 YNNKEL (reference sequence). The CDR3 consists of 15 residues. V lost 0 bases to trimming and J lost 8 bases, with 16 bases between them. This CDR3 reads CASSQDSTRLGGYTF. CDR3 in DNA: TGTGCCAGCAGCCAAGACAGTACTCGTTTAGGGGGCTACACCTTC.

V gene TRBV25-1 combines with J gene TRBJ1-1; D possibly corresponds to TRBD1 (6 bases). The CDR3 loop spans 13 amino acids. Germline V gene lookup returns CDR1 MGHDK and CDR2 SYGVNS. V gave up 8 bases and J gave up 1 base, with 11 bases separating them. CDR3 DNA: TGTGCCAGCCGGGGGGGCCGGAACACTGAAGCTTTCTTT. This sequence encodes CASRGGRNTEAFF.

The CDR3 DNA sequence: TGCGCCAGCAGTAATTATGGTCAGCCCCAGTATTTT. It is translated as CASSNYGQPQYF. The rearrangement links TRBV10-1 to TRBJ1-5; D is unclear. The J call may be faulty, since TRBJ2-3 better matches the DNA end. Germline V gene sequence: CDR1 WNHNN, CDR2 SYGVQD (reference sequence). This CDR3 has 12 amino acids.

The CDR3 DNA is TGCGCCAGCAGCCAAGGTCGACAGGGGCTCTTAGCCAAAAACATTCAGTACTTC. This translates into CASSQGRQGLLAKNIQYF. The J gene is TRBJ2-4, the V gene TRBV4-1, with 8 nucleotides matching TRBD1. Germline V gene lookup returns CDR1 MGHRA and CDR2 YSYEKL. The CDR3 extends over 18 amino acids. V dropped 1 base and J dropped 0; count of bases not matched to a gene: 8.

This clonotype was picked up many times. This chain joins TRBV11-2 and TRBJ2-1, with TRBD2 identical over 10 bases. This CDR3 region has 18 residues. CDR1 and CDR2 (germline): SGHAT, FQNNGV. Trimming took 8 bases from V and 8 from J; bases not matched to a gene: 21. The CDR3 nucleotides read TGTGCCAGCCGGGGGCGGGCTAGCGGGAGTGCGGGTTGGGATGAGCAGTTCTTC. This encodes CASRGRASGSAGWDEQFF.

This clonotype was recorded a few times. The V call is TRBV20-1, the J call TRBJ2-5; D is uncertain. CDR3 length: 11 residues. CDR1 is DFQATT, CDR2 SNEGSKA, per germline (reference sequence). The V gene lost 6 bases and the J gene lost 2 bases, with 7 bases spanning the gap. CDR3 bases: TGCAGTGCCGACATTCAAGAGACCCAGTACTTC. Translated, it gives CSADIQETQYF.

The rearrangement links TRBV13 to TRBJ2-5; the D call may be TRBD1 or TRBD2 (7 bases each). V was trimmed by 5 bases and J by 3 bases, leaving 19 bases between them. The CDR3 consists of 16 residues. Per germline, CDR1 PRHDT and CDR2 FYEKMQ (reference sequence). CDR3: CASSRWQGGVEETQYF. In nucleotides, the CDR3 is TGTGCCAGCAGCCGATGGCAGGGGGGGGTTGAAGAGACCCAGTACTTC.

This clonotype has just a few counts. This clone may be a read error of a much larger clone one base away. This chain links TRBV2 with TRBJ2-1; 8 bases are shared with TRBD2. The DNA end favors TRBJ2-5, so the J call may be wrong. CDR3 length: 14 amino acids. Per the germline V gene, CDR1 is SNHLY and CDR2 is FYNNEI. Here the CDR3 reads CASSTGGGGETQYF. CDR3 coding DNA: TGTGCCAGCTCGACCGGGGGGGGGGGAGAGACCCAGTACTTC.

This clonotype was recorded many times. The gene calls are TRBV28 and TRBJ2-5; maybe TRBD1 (5 bases). Trimming took off 3 bases at V and 7 bases at J, with 18 bases between the two ends. Germline-derived CDR1 and CDR2 are MDHEN and SYDVKM. CDR3 length: 15 residues. The CDR3 sequence: CASSFLGPDRGTQYF. In DNA, the CDR3 is TGTGCCAGCAGTTTTTTGGGCCCCGATAGGGGGACCCAGTACTTC.